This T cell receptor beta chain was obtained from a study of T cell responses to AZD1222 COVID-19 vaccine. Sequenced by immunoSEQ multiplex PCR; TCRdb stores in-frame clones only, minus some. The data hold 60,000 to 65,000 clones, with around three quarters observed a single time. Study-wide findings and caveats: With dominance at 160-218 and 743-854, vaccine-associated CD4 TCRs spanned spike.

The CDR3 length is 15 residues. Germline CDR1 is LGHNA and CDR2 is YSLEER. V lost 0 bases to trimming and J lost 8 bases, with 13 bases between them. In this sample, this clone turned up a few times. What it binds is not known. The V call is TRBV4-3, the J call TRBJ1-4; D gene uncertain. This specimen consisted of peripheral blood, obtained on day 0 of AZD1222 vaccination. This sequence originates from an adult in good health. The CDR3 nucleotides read TGCGCCAGCAGCCAAGACGGGTTTCAGTTGGAAAAACTGTTTTTT. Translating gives CASSQDGFQLEKLFF.